The following is a T cell receptor (beta chain) sequence with its context. TCRdb's table, derived via immunoSEQ multiplex PCR, lists solely in-frame clones and lacks some. The table records about 120,000 clones, 81% of them present only once. This sample was included in a study of T cell responses to AZD1222 COVID-19 vaccine. Germline loops: CDR1 MDHEN, CDR2 SYDVKM. With V trimmed by 5 bases and J by 0 bases, 10 bases remained unmatched. CDR3 length: 17 residues. This sequence joins TRBV28 and TRBJ1-5; 7 bases map to TRBD1. The starting material was peripheral blood, obtained on day 0 of AZD1222 vaccination. The clonotype was recovered from an adult in good health. The CDR3 protein is CASSLYSGQYSNQPQHF. The CDR3 nucleotides read TGTGCCAGCAGTCTTTATTCGGGACAGTATAGCAATCAGCCCCAGCATTTT.